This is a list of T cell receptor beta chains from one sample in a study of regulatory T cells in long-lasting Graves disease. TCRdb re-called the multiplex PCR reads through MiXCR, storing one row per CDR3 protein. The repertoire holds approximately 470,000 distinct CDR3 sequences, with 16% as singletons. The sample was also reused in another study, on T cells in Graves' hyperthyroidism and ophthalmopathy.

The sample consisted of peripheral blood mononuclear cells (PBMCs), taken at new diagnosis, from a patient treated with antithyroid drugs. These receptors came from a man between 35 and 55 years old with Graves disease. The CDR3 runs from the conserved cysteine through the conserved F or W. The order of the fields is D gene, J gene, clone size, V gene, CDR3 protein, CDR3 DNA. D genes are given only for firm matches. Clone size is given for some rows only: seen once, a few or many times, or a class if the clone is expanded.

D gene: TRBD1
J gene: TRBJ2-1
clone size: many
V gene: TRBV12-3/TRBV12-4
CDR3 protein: CASCNSGQGPYNEQFF
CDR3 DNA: TGTGCCAGCTGCAACTCGGGACAGGGGCCCTACAATGAGCAGTTCTTC

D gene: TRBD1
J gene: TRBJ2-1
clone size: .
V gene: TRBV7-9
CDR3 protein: CASSYNRGADNEQFF
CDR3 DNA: TGTGCCAGCAGCTACAACAGGGGGGCGGACAATGAGCAGTTCTTC

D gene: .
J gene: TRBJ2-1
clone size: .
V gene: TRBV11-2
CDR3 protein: CASGLRGGLNEQFF
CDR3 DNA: TGTGCCAGCGGCTTAAGAGGGGGGTTGAATGAGCAGTTCTTC

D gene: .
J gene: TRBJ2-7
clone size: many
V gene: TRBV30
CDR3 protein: CAWSEGLSYEQYF
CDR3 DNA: TGTGCCTGGAGCGAAGGGTTGTCCTACGAGCAGTACTTC

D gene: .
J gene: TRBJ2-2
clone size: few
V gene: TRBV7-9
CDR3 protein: CASSLEPKGELFF
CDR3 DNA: TGTGCCAGCAGCTTAGAACCAAAAGGAGAGCTGTTTTTT

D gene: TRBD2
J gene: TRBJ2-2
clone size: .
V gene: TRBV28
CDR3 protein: CASSDSGLAGFNTGELFF
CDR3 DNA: TGTGCCAGCAGTGACTCGGGACTAGCGGGGTTTAACACCGGGGAGCTGTTTTTT

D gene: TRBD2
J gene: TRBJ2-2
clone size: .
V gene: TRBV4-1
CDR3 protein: CASSQPLGKLAGVGGPGELFF
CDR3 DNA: TGCGCCAGCAGCCAACCCCTGGGAAAACTAGCGGGAGTCGGGGGGCCCGGGGAGCTGTTTTTT

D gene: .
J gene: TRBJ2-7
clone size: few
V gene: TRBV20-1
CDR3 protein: CSARASTSYEQYF
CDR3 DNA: TGCAGTGCTAGAGCTTCGACCAGCTACGAGCAGTACTTC

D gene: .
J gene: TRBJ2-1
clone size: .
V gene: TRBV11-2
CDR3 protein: CASSVRVGGNEQFF
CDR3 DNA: TGTGCCAGCAGTGTGCGGGTTGGAGGGAATGAGCAGTTCTTC

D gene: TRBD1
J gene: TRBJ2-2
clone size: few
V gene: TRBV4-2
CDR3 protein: CASSQDPGGAWSRSSGELFF
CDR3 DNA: TGTGCCAGCAGCCAGGACCCAGGGGGCGCATGGTCGAGGTCTTCCGGGGAGCTGTTTTTT

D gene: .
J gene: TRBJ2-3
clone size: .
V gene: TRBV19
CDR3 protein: CASSIDSRSDTQYF
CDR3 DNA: TGTGCCAGTAGTATTGACTCAAGATCAGATACGCAGTATTTT

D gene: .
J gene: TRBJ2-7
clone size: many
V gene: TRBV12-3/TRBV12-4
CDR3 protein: CASSLQRDPWEQYF
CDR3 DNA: TGTGCCAGCAGTTTACAGCGAGACCCTTGGGAGCAGTACTTC

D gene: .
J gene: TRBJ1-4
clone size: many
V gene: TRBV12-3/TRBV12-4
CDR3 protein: CASTLTGPNEKLFF
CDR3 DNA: TGTGCCAGCACCCTGACAGGACCAAATGAAAAACTGTTTTTT

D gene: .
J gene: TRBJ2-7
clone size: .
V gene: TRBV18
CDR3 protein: CASSPPYYEQYF
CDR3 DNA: TGTGCCAGCTCACCACCATACTACGAGCAGTACTTC

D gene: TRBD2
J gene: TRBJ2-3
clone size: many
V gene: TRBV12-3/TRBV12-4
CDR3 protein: CASRPTSGSTDTQYF
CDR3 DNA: TGTGCCAGCAGACCTACTAGCGGGAGCACAGATACGCAGTATTTT

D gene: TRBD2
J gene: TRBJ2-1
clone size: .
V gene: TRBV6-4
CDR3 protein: CASRRLAGGRDEQFF
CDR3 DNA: TGTGCCAGCAGAAGACTAGCGGGAGGTCGGGATGAGCAGTTCTTC

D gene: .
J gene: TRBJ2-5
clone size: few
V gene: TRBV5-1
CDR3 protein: CASSYRQKETQYF
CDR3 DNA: TGCGCCAGCAGCTACCGACAGAAAGAGACCCAGTACTTC

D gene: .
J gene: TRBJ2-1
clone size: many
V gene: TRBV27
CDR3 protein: CASSLLNGNEQFF
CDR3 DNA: TGTGCCAGCTCCCTCCTCAACGGGAATGAGCAGTTCTTC

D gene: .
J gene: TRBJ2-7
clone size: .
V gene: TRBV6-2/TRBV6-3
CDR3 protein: CASSCLASERHDYEQYF
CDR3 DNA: TGTGCCAGCAGTTGCCTCGCCTCGGAGCGCCACGACTACGAGCAGTACTTC

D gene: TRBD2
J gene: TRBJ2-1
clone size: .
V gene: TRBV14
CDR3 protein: CASSQFLADYNEQFF
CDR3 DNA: TGTGCCAGCAGCCAATTTCTAGCGGACTACAATGAGCAGTTCTTC

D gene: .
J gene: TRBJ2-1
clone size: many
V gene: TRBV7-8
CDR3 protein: CASSLGSFLNSRYYNEQFF
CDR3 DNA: TGTGCCAGCAGCTTAGGAAGTTTCCTTAACTCCCGCTACTACAATGAGCAGTTCTTC

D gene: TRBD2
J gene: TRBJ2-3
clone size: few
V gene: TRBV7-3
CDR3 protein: CASSTTSGLTYTQYF
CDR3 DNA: TGTGCCAGCAGTACAACTAGCGGCCTCACATATACGCAGTATTTT

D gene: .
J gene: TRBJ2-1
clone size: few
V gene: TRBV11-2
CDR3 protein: CASSFDRKDEQFF
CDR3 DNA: TGTGCCAGCAGTTTTGACAGGAAGGATGAGCAGTTCTTC

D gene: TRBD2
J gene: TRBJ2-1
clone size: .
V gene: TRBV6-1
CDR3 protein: CASSPRAGGLGNEQFF
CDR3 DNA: TGTGCCAGCAGCCCACGAGCGGGAGGGTTGGGAAATGAGCAGTTCTTC

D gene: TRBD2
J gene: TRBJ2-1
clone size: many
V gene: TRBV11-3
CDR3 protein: CASSKTSGSQPHNEQFF
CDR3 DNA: TGTGCCAGCAGCAAAACTAGCGGGAGTCAACCTCACAATGAGCAGTTCTTC

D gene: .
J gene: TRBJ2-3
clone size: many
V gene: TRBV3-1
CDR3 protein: CASSHLASADTQYF
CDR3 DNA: TGTGCCAGCAGCCATCTAGCGAGTGCAGATACGCAGTATTTT